These T cell receptor beta chains were read from a single sample in a study of brain T cells in children with intractable seizures. Some clones are missing from TCRdb's copy, which holds only in-frame ones; the method was immunoSEQ multiplex PCR. The sample holds a few hundred thousand clones, more than 85% seen once. The sample consisted of peripheral blood, taken approximately 5 months after surgery. Receptors originate from a boy in the first two years of life with tuberous sclerosis and intractable seizures. Both conserved end residues are part of each CDR3. Each record gives: J gene, D gene, clone size, V gene, CDR3 DNA, CDR3 protein. D genes are given only for firm matches. Not all rows give a size; the values are once, few, many and, for expanded clones, a class.

TRBJ1-6 | . | . | TRBV9 | TGTGCCAGCAGCGTAGAACCGCTCGATAATTCACCCCTCCACTTT | CASSVEPLDNSPLHF
TRBJ1-2 | . | . | TRBV6-4 | TGTGCCAGCAGTGAGACACGGGGCGCCTATGGCTACACCTTC | CASSETRGAYGYTF
TRBJ1-5 | . | . | TRBV7-2 | TGTGCCAGCAGCTTAAAGGGGAGTGAAGGTCAGCCCCAGCATTTT | CASSLKGSEGQPQHF
TRBJ2-3 | TRBD2 | . | TRBV24-1 | TGTGCCACGGGACTAGCGGGCACAGATACGCAGTATTTT | CATGLAGTDTQYF
TRBJ2-1 | . | . | TRBV18 | TGTGCCAGCTCGCCTAGGGAAAATGAGCAGTTCTTC | CASSPRENEQFF
TRBJ2-3 | TRBD2 | . | TRBV28 | TGTGCCAGCAGGTCAGCGGGAGTGAGGCCAGATACGCAGTATTTT | CASRSAGVRPDTQYF
TRBJ2-5 | TRBD2 | once | TRBV4-2 | TGTGCCAGCAGCCAAGATCGATGGGGGGGGAGTCAAGAGACCCAGTACTTC | CASSQDRWGGSQETQYF
TRBJ2-4 | . | . | TRBV11-2 | TGTGCCAGCAGCCCCCCGGGGGTCAAAAACATTCAGTACTTC | CASSPPGVKNIQYF
TRBJ2-5 | TRBD2 | . | TRBV7-2 | TGTGCCAGCAGCTTACAGCGGGGCCGGCAAGAGACCCAGTACTTC | CASSLQRGRQETQYF
TRBJ2-2 | TRBD2 | . | TRBV7-2 | TGTGCCAGCAGCCCCCGGATTCTAGCGGGGGGCACGAACACCGGGGAGCTGTTTTTT | CASSPRILAGGTNTGELFF
TRBJ1-5 | . | . | TRBV6-1 | TGTGCCAGCAGTGAGGGGACACCCTATCAGCCCCAGCATTTT | CASSEGTPYQPQHF
TRBJ2-7 | . | . | TRBV2 | TGTGCCAGCAGAGGGGCAGATTCCTACGAGCAGTACTTC | CASRGADSYEQYF
TRBJ1-1 | TRBD1 | . | TRBV10-3 | TGTGCCATCAGCGACAGGGTGAACACTGAAGCTTTCTTT | CAISDRVNTEAFF
TRBJ2-2 | . | . | TRBV24-1 | TGTGCCACCAGTGACCCCAGGAAATCGAACACCGGGGAGCTGTTTTTT | CATSDPRKSNTGELFF
TRBJ2-2 | . | . | TRBV7-9 | TGTGCCAGTAGAAGGGGTGGACACGCGAACACCGGGGAGCTGTTTTTT | CASRRGGHANTGELFF
TRBJ2-5 | . | . | TRBV7-6 | TGTGCCAGCACCCATAGGGGGGGGCAAGAGACCCAGTACTTC | CASTHRGGQETQYF
TRBJ1-2 | . | . | TRBV3-1/TRBV3-2 | TGTGCCAGCAGCCCCGATTCTGGGGGCTACACCTTC | CASSPDSGGYTF